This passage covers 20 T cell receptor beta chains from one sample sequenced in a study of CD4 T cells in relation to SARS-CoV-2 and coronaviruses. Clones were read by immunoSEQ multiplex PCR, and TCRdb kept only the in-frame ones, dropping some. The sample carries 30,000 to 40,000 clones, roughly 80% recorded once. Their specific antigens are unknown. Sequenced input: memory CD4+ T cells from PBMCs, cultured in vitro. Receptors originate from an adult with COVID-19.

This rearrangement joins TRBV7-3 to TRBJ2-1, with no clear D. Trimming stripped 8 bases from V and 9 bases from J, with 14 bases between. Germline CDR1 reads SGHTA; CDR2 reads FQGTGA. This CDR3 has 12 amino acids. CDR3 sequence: CASGSSSGEQFF. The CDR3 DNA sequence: TGTGCCAGCGGAAGCTCCAGTGGTGAGCAGTTCTTC.

The CDR3 DNA is TGTGCCAGCAGTTTCTTATTCAGGGTTCCCTATGGCTACACCTTC. Translation gives CASSFLFRVPYGYTF. This sequence joins TRBV28 and TRBJ1-2, with D possibly being TRBD1 (5 bases). The CDR3 extends over 15 amino acids. Germline V gene data show CDR1 as MDHEN and CDR2 as SYDVKM. Trimming took 3 bases from V and 4 from J, leaving 15 bases between them.

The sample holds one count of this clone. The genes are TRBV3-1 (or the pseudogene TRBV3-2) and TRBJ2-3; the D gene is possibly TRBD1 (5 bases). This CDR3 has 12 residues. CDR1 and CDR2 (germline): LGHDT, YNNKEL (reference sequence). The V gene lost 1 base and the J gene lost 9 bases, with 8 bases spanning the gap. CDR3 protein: CASSQAGNTQYF. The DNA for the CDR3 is TGTGCCAGCAGCCAAGCAGGGAACACGCAGTATTTT.

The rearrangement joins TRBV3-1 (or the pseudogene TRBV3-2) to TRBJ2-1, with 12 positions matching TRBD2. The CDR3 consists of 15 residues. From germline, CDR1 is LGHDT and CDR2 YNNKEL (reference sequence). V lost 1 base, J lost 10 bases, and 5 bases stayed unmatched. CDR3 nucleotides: TGTGCCAGCAGCCAAGGACTAGCGGGAGCAGGGGAGCAGTTCTTC. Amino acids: CASSQGLAGAGEQFF.

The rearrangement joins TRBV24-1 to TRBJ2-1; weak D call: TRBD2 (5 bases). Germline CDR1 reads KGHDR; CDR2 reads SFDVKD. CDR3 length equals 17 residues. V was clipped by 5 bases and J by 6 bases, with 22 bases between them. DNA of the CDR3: TGTGCCACCAGTGGACCTCGGACTGCCAAGGGAAGCAATGAGCAGTTCTTC. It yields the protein CATSGPRTAKGSNEQFF.

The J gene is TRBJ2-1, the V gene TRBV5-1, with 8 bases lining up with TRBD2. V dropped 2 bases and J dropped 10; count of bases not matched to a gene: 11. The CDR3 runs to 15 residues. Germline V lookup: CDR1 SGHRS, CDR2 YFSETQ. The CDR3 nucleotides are TGCGCCAGCAGCTTCACAGGGACTAGAAGTGTGGAGCAGTTCTTC. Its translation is CASSFTGTRSVEQFF.

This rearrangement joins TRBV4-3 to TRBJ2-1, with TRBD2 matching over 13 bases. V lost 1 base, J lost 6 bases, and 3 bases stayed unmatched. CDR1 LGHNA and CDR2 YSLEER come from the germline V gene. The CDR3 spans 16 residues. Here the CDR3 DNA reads TGCGCCAGCAGCCAAGCGGGACTAGCGGGGTTCAATGAGCAGTTCTTC. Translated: CASSQAGLAGFNEQFF.

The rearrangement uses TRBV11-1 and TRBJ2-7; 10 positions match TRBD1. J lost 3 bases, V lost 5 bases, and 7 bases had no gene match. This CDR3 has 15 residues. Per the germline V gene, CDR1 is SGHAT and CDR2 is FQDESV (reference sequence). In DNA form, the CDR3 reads TGTGCCAGCAGCGCCAGGACAGGGGGGCGCTACGAGCAGTACTTC. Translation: CASSARTGGRYEQYF.

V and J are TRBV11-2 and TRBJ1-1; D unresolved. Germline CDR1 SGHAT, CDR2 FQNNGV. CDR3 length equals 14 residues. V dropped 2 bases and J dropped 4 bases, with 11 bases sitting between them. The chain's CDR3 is CASSLNLGSTEAFF. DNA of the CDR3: TGTGCCAGCAGCTTAAATTTGGGGTCCACTGAAGCTTTCTTT.

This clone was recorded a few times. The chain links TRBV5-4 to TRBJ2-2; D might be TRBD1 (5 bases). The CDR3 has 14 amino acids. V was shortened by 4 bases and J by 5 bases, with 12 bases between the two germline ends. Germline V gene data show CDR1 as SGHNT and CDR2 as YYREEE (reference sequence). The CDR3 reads CASSDRQSTGELFF. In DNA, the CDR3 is TGTGCCAGCAGCGACCGACAGTCGACCGGGGAGCTGTTTTTT.

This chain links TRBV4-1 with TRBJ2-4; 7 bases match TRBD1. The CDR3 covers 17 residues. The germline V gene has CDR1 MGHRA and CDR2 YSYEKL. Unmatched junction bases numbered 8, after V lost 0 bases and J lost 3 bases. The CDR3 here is CASSQDRTGVVKNIQYF. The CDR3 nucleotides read TGCGCCAGCAGCCAAGATCGAACAGGGGTGGTCAAAAACATTCAGTACTTC.

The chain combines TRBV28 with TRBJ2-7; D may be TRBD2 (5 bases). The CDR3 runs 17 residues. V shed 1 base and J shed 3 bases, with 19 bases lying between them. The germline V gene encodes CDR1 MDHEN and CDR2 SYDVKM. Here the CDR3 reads CASSLLGGLEYRYEQYF. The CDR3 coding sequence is TGTGCCAGCAGTTTATTGGGCGGGCTAGAGTATCGCTACGAGCAGTACTTC.

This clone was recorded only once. The CDR3 region is CASSDRGNNEKLFF. CDR3 DNA: TGCGCCAGCAGCGACCGGGGGAATAATGAAAAACTGTTTTTT. V is TRBV4-3 and J is TRBJ1-4; tentatively, D is TRBD1 (5 bases). Germline V lookup: CDR1 LGHNA, CDR2 YSLEER. CDR3 length: 14 amino acids. The V end was cut by 5 bases, the J end by 4 bases, with 11 bases between.

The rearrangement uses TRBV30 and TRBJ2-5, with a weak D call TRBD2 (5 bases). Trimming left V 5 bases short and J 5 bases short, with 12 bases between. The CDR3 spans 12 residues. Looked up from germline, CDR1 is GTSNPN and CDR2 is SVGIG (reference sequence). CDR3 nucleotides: TGTGCCTGGTCGCTAGCACCCGAGACCCAGTACTTC. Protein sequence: CAWSLAPETQYF. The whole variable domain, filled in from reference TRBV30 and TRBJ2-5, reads SQTIHQWPATLVQPVGSPLSLECTVEGTSNPNLYWYRQAAGRGLQLLFYSVGIGQISSEVPQNLSASRPQDRQFILSSKKLLLSDSGFYLCAWSLAPETQYFGPGTRLLVL.

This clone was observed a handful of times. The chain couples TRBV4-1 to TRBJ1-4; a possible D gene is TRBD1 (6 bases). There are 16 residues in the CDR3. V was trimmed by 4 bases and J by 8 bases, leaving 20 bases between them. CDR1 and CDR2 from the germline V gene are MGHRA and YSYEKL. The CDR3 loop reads CASSRQFSGAREKLFF. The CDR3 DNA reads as TGCGCCAGCAGCCGGCAGTTCTCAGGGGCGCGGGAAAAACTGTTTTTT.

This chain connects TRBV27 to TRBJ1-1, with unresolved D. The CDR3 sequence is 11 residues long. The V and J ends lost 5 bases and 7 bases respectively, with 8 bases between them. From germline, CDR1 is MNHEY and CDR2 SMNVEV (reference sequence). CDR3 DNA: TGTGCCAGCAGTCCATATATTGAAGCTTTCTTT. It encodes CASSPYIEAFF.

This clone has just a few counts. CDR3 residues: CASSPVGAGQTTGELFF. The CDR3 DNA reads as TGTGCCAGCAGCCCCGTCGGGGCCGGTCAAACCACCGGGGAGCTGTTTTTT. This rearrangement joins TRBV7-8 to TRBJ2-2; D tentatively reads TRBD1 or TRBD2 (5 bases each). This CDR3 is built from 17 residues. The V and J ends lost 5 bases and 4 bases respectively, with 20 bases between them. CDR1 and CDR2 from the germline V gene are SGHVS and FQNEAQ. The full variable domain, in which reference TRBV7-8 and TRBJ2-2 provide the parts outside the CDR3, is GAGVSQSPRYKVAKRGQDVALRCDPISGHVSLFWYQQALGQGPEFLTYFQNEAQLDKSGLPSDRFFAERPEGSVSTLKIQRTQQEDSAVYLCASSPVGAGQTTGELFFGEGSRLTVL.

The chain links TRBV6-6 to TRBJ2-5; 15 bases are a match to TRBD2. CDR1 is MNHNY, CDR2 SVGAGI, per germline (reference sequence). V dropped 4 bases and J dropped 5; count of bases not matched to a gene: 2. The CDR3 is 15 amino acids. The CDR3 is CASSWTSGRGETQYF. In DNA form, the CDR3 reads TGTGCCAGCAGTTGGACTAGCGGGAGGGGGGAGACCCAGTACTTC.

The CDR3 DNA is TGCAGTGCTAGTGGACAGGAAAGCTATGGCTACACCTTC. Its protein product is CSASGQESYGYTF. The rearrangement links TRBV20-1 to TRBJ1-2, with 7 bases identical to TRBD1. The CDR3 extends over 13 amino acids. Germline CDR1 is DFQATT and CDR2 is SNEGSKA (reference sequence). Trimming at V came to 3 bases and at J to 4 bases, leaving 5 bases not matched to a gene.

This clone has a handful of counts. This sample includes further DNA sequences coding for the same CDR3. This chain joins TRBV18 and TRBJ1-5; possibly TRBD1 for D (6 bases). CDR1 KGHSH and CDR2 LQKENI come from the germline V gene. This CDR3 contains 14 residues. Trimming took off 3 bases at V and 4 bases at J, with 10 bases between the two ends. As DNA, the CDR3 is TGTGCCAGCTCACCGGACAGAGCTAATCAGCCCCAGCATTTT. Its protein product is CASSPDRANQPQHF.